This TCR beta chain was recorded in a study of blood T cell repertoires in COVID-19. About the research overall: The samples span acute and convalescent COVID-19 from the United States, Italy and Spain.

The CDR3 is 16 residues long. The germline V gene encodes CDR1 LNHDA and CDR2 SQIVND (reference sequence). V trimming: 5 bases; J trimming: 6 bases; junction bases outside the gene matches: 7. TCRdb's table, derived via immunoSEQ multiplex PCR, lists solely in-frame clones and lacks some. This table holds 200,000 to 250,000 clones, approximately 83% found once. Participants spanned ages about 18 to 100 years and resided in 20 to 30 US areas. The specimen sequenced was PBMCs or T cells enriched from blood (not recorded which). This sequence was found in a woman aged 40 to 49 who had been exposed to COVID-19. J is TRBJ2-1 and V is TRBV19; 13 nucleotides line up with TRBD2. CDR3 bases: TGTGCCAGTAGTCCGCGGACTAGCGGGGGCCTCAATGAGCAGTTCTTC. Translated, it gives CASSPRTSGGLNEQFF. Combining the CDR3 with reference TRBV19 and TRBJ2-1 gives the whole variable domain DGGITQSPKYLFRKEGQNVTLSCEQNLNHDAMYWYRQDPGQGLRLIYYSQIVNDFQKGDIAEGYSVSREKKESFPLTVTSAQKNPTAFYLCASSPRTSGGLNEQFFGPGTRLTVL.